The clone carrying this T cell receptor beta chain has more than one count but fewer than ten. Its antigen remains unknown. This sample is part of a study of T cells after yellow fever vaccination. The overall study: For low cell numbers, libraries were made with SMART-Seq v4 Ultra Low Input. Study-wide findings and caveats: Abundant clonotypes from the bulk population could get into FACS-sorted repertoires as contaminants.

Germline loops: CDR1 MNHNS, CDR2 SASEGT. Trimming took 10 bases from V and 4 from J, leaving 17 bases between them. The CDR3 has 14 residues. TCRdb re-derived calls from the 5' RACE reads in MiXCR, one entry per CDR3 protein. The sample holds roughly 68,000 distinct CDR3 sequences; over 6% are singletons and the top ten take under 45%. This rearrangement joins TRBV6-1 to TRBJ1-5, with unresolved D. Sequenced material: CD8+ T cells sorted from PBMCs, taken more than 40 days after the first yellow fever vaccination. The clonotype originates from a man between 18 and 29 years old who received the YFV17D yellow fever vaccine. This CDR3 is CATSLNGRNQPQHF. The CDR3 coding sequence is TGTGCCACCTCGTTGAATGGGAGAAATCAGCCCCAGCATTTT.